Shown below are 19 T cell receptor beta chains from a single sample sequenced in a study of OX40 agonist ivuxolimab in advanced cancers. The method was the immunoSEQ multiplex PCR assay. TCRdb limited this immuneACCESS table to in-frame rearrangements with V and J called. A share of clones is missing; checked studies link under half to unresolved V genes, and the rest is unexplained. The sample yields about 61,000 clones; 70% to 90% were counted once. 1.5% to 2% of the sample is in the top ten clones. This specimen was CD4+ or CD8+ T cells sorted from blood, taken in a trial of the OX40 agonist ivuxolimab. These TCRs come from an adult with an advanced solid tumor such as melanoma, head and neck, liver or kidney cancer.

The J gene is TRBJ2-7, the V gene TRBV19; D might be TRBD1 (5 bases). The V gene lost 5 bases and the J gene lost 7 bases, with 24 bases spanning the gap. Looked up from germline, CDR1 is LNHDA and CDR2 is SQIVND (reference sequence). The CDR3 is made up of 16 amino acids. The CDR3 DNA reads TGTGCCAGTAGTTCCTGGTTCAGGGATCCCCTTGGGGAGCAGTACTTC. As protein: CASSSWFRDPLGEQYF. Filled out from reference TRBV19 and TRBJ2-7, the complete variable domain reads DGGITQSPKYLFRKEGQNVTLSCEQNLNHDAMYWYRQDPGQGLRLIYYSQIVNDFQKGDIAEGYSVSREKKESFPLTVTSAQKNPTAFYLCASSSWFRDPLGEQYFGPGTRLTVT.

V usage is TRBV7-6 and J usage is TRBJ2-1, with 9 bases that match TRBD2. V gave up 4 bases and J gave up 9 bases; unmatched junction bases: 10. CDR3 length equals 15 residues. Germline lookup yields CDR1 SGHVS and CDR2 FNYEAQ. The CDR3 DNA sequence: TGTGCCAGCAGCTCCAACGCGGGAGGGCTAGGTGAGCAGTTCTTC. This translates into CASSSNAGGLGEQFF.

This clone has a single count. This chain joins TRBV5-1 and TRBJ1-4; unclear D gene. Trimming cost V 0 bases and J 8 bases, with 17 bases left between them. CDR3 size: 16 residues. Germline V gene sequence: CDR1 SGHRS, CDR2 YFSETQ. The CDR3 loop reads CASSLEGNSDEEKLFF. CDR3 nucleotide sequence: TGCGCCAGCAGCTTGGAAGGGAACTCGGACGAGGAAAAACTGTTTTTT.

The rearrangement links TRBV9 to TRBJ2-7; maybe TRBD2 (6 bases). V gave up 3 bases and J gave up 5 bases, with 15 bases separating them. CDR1 is SGDLS and CDR2 is YYNGEE in the germline V gene. The CDR3 spans 14 residues. The CDR3: CASSAETGVNEQYF. CDR3 DNA sequence: TGTGCCAGCAGCGCCGAAACGGGGGTTAACGAGCAGTACTTC.

This chain joins TRBV30 and TRBJ2-2; D is unclear. Germline CDR1 GTSNPN, CDR2 SVGIG (reference sequence). Deletions cut 0 bases from V and 2 bases from J, with 1 base between. CDR3 length equals 12 residues. The CDR3 loop is CAWSVNTGELFF. The CDR3 DNA follows: TGTGCCTGGAGTGTAAACACCGGGGAGCTGTTTTTT.

CDR3 region: CASSAGLKNIQYF. CDR3 bases: TGTGCCAGCAGCGCGGGACTCAAAAACATTCAGTACTTC. This sequence joins TRBV25-1 and TRBJ2-4, with D maybe TRBD2 (6 bases). The CDR3 contains 13 residues. Trimming pared 6 bases from V and 3 bases from J, leaving 9 bases between. The germline V gene has CDR1 MGHDK and CDR2 SYGVNS.

This clone was counted a single time. The chain uses TRBV15 and TRBJ2-2, with 7 bases fitting TRBD2. Germline CDR1 and CDR2: LNHNV and YYDKDF (reference sequence). There are 15 residues in the CDR3. Germline trimming cut 0 bases from V and 5 bases from J; bases unmatched to any gene: 3. CDR3 loop: CATSRDGRETGELFF. CDR3 sequence (DNA): TGTGCCACCAGCAGAGATGGGAGGGAAACCGGGGAGCTGTTTTTT.

The chain links TRBV28 to TRBJ2-7; D unclear. Germline assignment: CDR1 MDHEN and CDR2 SYDVKM. With 10 bases removed from V and 2 bases from J, the gap between germline ends came to 15 bases. The CDR3 covers 13 residues. The CDR3 loop reads CATNVAPTYEQYF. For the CDR3, the DNA is TGTGCCACCAACGTCGCTCCCACCTACGAGCAGTACTTC. The whole variable domain, filled in from reference TRBV28 and TRBJ2-7, reads DVKVTQSSRYLVKRTGEKVFLECVQDMDHENMFWYRQDPGLGLRLIYFSYDVKMKEKGDIPEGYSVSREKKERFSLILESASTNQTSMYLCATNVAPTYEQYFGPGTRLTVT.

CDR3 protein: CASSLVTGERREQFF. CDR3 nucleotide sequence: TGTGCCAGCAGCTTAGTAACGGGGGAGAGGCGGGAGCAGTTCTTC. The chain uses TRBV7-6 and TRBJ2-1, with a weak D call TRBD2 (6 bases). V lost 1 base and J 10 bases, leaving 17 bases between the germline ends. The CDR3 contains 15 residues. CDR1 is SGHVS, CDR2 FNYEAQ, per germline.

There are a few counts of this clone. The chain employs TRBV6-1 and TRBJ1-6; no firm D call. Per germline, CDR1 MNHNS and CDR2 SASEGT. Between the trimmed V and J ends, which lost 4 bases and 6 bases, there was a span of 13 bases. The CDR3 has 15 residues. The CDR3 region is CASSGATHRNSPLHF. CDR3 sequence (DNA): TGTGCCAGCAGTGGGGCCACCCACCGTAATTCACCCCTCCACTTT.

The chain joins TRBV18 to TRBJ1-2; D ambiguous. Trimming stripped 0 bases from V and 8 bases from J, with 16 bases between. The CDR3 consists of 15 residues. Germline CDR1 reads KGHSH; CDR2 reads LQKENI. In nucleotides, the CDR3 is TGTGCCAGCTCACCACCTCCGGGCACCAAGCGAGGCTACACCTTC. Amino acids: CASSPPPGTKRGYTF. The entire variable domain, with the rest obtained from reference TRBV18 and TRBJ1-2, is as follows: NAGVMQNPRHLVRRRGQEARLRCSPMKGHSHVYWYRQLPEEGLKFMVYLQKENIIDESGMPKERFSAEFPKEGPSILRIQQVVRGDSAAYFCASSPPPGTKRGYTFGSGTRLTVV.

This rearrangement joins TRBV19 to TRBJ2-6; TRBD1 matches 10 bases. The length of the CDR3 is 17 residues. The germline CDR1 and CDR2 sequences are LNHDA and SQIVND (reference sequence). The junction had 11 bases not matched to a gene; V was cut back by 10 bases and J by 2 bases. The CDR3 coding sequence is TGTGCCACCACGGGGGGACAGGGGTTAACTGGGGCCAACGTCCTGACTTTC. Translation: CATTGGQGLTGANVLTF.

The CDR3 sequence is CASSAGTVYGYTF. In DNA form, the CDR3 reads TGTGCCAGCAGTGCGGGGACAGTCTATGGCTACACCTTC. The chain couples TRBV6-5 to TRBJ1-2, with 7 bases fitting TRBD1. The ends lost 5 bases at V and 4 bases at J; junction bases unmatched: 4. The CDR3 extends over 13 amino acids. Germline assignment: CDR1 MNHEY and CDR2 SVGAGI.

The CDR3 coding sequence is TGTGCCTGGGGACAGGGGAAGAACGAGCAGTACTTC. Protein sequence: CAWGQGKNEQYF. V and J are TRBV30 and TRBJ2-7; 9 bases are shared with TRBD1. This CDR3 is built from 12 residues. The germline V gene encodes CDR1 GTSNPN and CDR2 SVGIG (reference sequence). V dropped 5 bases and J dropped 5; count of bases not matched to a gene: 4.

This chain joins TRBV28 and TRBJ2-7; TRBD1 matches 7 bases. The CDR3 length is 15 residues. Germline trimming cut 5 bases from V and 5 bases from J; bases unmatched to any gene: 12. Germline lookup yields CDR1 MDHEN and CDR2 SYDVKM. CDR3 nucleotide sequence: TGTGCCAGCAGTCTGAGACAGGGATCAAGGAACGAGCAGTACTTC. Protein: CASSLRQGSRNEQYF.

As for this clone: The junction shows a germline mismatch at one end, possibly a read error. This sample includes further DNA sequences coding for the same CDR3. V and J are TRBV6-6 and TRBJ1-1; the D is unclear. This CDR3 has 13 amino acids. Germline CDR1 reads MNHNY; CDR2 reads SVGAGI (reference sequence). CDR3 region: CASSYGEGYEAFF. The CDR3 region has the DNA TGTGCCAGCAGTTACGGGGAAGGGTACGAAGCCTTCTTT.

The V and J genes are TRBV28 and TRBJ2-1, with 13 bases that match TRBD2. This CDR3 has 17 amino acids. Germline assignment: CDR1 MDHEN and CDR2 SYDVKM. The V segment lost 5 bases and the J segment 7 bases; nucleotides outside the gene matches: 11. The CDR3 here is CASSATLGLAGLNEQFF. DNA for the CDR3: TGTGCCAGCAGTGCAACTCTGGGACTAGCGGGGTTGAATGAGCAGTTCTTC.

The table lists this clone with a count of one. The CDR3 coding sequence is TGTGCCAGCAGTAGTAGACGCGGTGGGAACACTGAAGCTTTCTTT. This codes for CASSSRRGGNTEAFF. This chain connects TRBV25-1 to TRBJ1-1; the D is unclear. Trimming took off 5 bases at V and 1 base at J, with 14 bases between the two ends. CDR3 length: 15 amino acids. The germline V gene has CDR1 MGHDK and CDR2 SYGVNS.

The chain combines TRBV7-9 with TRBJ2-3; 12 bases map to TRBD2. J was trimmed by 2 bases and V by 5 bases; bases with no gene match: 5. Germline V gene sequence: CDR1 SEHNR, CDR2 FQNEAQ (reference sequence). The CDR3 is 16 amino acids. The CDR3 reads CASSPLAGGVTDTQYF. The CDR3 coding sequence is TGTGCCAGCAGCCCACTAGCGGGGGGAGTCACAGATACGCAGTATTTT.